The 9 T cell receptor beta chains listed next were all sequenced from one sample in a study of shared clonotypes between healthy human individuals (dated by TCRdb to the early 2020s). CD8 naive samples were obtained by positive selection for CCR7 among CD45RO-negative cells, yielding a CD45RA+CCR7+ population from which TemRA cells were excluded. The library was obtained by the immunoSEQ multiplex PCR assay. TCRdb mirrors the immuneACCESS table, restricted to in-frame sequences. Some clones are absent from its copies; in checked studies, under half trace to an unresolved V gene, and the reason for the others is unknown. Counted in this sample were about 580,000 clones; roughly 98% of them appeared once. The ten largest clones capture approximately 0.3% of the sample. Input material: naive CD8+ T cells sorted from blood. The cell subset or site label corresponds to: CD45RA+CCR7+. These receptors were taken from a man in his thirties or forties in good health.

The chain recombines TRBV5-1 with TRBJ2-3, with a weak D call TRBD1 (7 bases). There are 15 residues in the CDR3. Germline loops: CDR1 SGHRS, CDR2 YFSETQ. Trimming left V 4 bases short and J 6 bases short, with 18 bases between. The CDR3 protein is CASSPIGGGKDTQYF. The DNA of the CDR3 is TGCGCCAGCAGCCCCATAGGAGGGGGCAAGGATACGCAGTATTTT.

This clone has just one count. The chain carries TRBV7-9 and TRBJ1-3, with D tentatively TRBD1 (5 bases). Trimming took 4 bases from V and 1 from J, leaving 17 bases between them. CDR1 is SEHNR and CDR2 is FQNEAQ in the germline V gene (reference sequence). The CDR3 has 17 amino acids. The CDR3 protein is CASSSNPAGGSGNTIYF. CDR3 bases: TGTGCCAGCAGCTCAAACCCCGCGGGGGGGTCTGGAAACACCATATATTTT. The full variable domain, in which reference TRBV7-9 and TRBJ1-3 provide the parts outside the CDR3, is DTGVSQNPRHKITKRGQNVTFRCDPISEHNRLYWYRQTLGQGPEFLTYFQNEAQLEKSRLLSDRFSAERPKGSFSTLEIQRTEQGDSAMYLCASSSNPAGGSGNTIYFGEGSWLTVV.

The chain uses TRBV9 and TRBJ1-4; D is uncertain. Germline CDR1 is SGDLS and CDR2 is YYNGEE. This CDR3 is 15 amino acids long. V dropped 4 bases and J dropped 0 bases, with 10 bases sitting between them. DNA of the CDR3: TGTGCCAGCAGCCCTCGTGAAACAACTAATGAAAAACTGTTTTTT. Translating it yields CASSPRETTNEKLFF.

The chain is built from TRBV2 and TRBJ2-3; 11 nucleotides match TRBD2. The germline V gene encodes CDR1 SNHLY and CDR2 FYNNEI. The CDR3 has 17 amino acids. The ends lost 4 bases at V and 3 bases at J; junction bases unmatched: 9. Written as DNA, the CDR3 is TGTGCCAGCAGTGGCCAATGGGGACTAGCGGAAACAGATACGCAGTATTTT. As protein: CASSGQWGLAETDTQYF.

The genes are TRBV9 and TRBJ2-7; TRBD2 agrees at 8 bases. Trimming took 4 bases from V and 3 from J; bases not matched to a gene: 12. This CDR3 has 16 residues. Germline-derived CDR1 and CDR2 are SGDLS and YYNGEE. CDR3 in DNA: TGTGCCAGCAGCAAGAAAGTTCCGGGAGGGCACTACGAGCAGTACTTC. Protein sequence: CASSKKVPGGHYEQYF.

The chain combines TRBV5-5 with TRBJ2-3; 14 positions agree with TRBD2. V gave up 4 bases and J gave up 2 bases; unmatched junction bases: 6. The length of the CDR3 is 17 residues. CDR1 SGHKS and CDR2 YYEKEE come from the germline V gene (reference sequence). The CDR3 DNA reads TGTGCCAGCAGCCCGGGGACTAGCGGGAGTCTCACAGATACGCAGTATTTT. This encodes CASSPGTSGSLTDTQYF.

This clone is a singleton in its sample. In DNA, the CDR3 is TGTGCTAGTGGTTTGGCACACCCAGGAGAAGAGACCCAGTACTTC. Translated: CASGLAHPGEETQYF. The chain links TRBV12-5 to TRBJ2-5; no firm D call. There are 15 residues in the CDR3. Trimming pared 1 base from V and 3 bases from J, leaving 12 bases between. Germline V CDR1 and CDR2: LGHNT, FRNRAP.

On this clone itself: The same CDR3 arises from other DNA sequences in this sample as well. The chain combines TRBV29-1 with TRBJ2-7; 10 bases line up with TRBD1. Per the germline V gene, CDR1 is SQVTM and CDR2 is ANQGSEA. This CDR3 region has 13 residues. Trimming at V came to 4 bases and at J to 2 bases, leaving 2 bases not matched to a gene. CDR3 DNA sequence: TGCAGCGTTGGGACAGGGGGAACCTACGAGCAGTACTTC. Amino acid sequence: CSVGTGGTYEQYF.

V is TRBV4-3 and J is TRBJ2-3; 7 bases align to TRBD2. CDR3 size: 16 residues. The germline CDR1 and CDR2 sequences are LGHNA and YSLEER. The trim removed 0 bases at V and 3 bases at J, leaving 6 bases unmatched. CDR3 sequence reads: CASSQDRAGRTDTQYF. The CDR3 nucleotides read TGCGCCAGCAGCCAAGATCGAGCGGGAAGAACAGATACGCAGTATTTT.